This TCR beta chain is from a study of HIV-infected patients and healthy controls. The table lists this clonotype with many counts. Its antigen is not identified. All unsorted peripheral T cells were captured because whole blood was used without fractionation. Study findings and constraints: Compared with controls, mean Gini indices were significantly raised in HIV-infected repertoires, possibly indicating oligoclonality. Healthy control repertoires had roughly threefold more distinct CDR3s than untreated HIV+ repertoires, and higher Shannon diversity. In healthy controls, MAIT alpha CDR3s were common; in HIV+ repertoires, severely depleted.

cDNA was made from about 500 ng RNA using alpha and beta constant primers. Using multiplexing indices, alpha and beta chain libraries were generated apart by chain-specific third strand synthesis. From the 5' RACE reads, TCRdb called clonotypes with MiXCR, one entry per CDR3 protein. The sample carries several thousand distinct CDR3 sequences, roughly 15% recorded once. Germline lookup yields CDR1 SGDLS and CDR2 YYNGEE. The CDR3 length is 15 residues. The trim removed 4 bases at V and 2 bases at J, leaving 7 bases unmatched. The sequenced sample was blood, obtained before antiretroviral therapy. The gene calls are TRBV9 and TRBJ2-5; 8 positions agree with TRBD1. This receptor was identified in an adult with HIV infection. The CDR3 DNA is TGTGCCAGCAGCCCCCAGGGGGACAGGCAAGAGACCCAGTACTTC. This codes for CASSPQGDRQETQYF. The whole variable domain, filled in from reference TRBV9 and TRBJ2-5, reads DSGVTQTPKHLITATGQRVTLRCSPRSGDLSVYWYQQSLDQGLQFLIQYYNGEERAKGNILERFSAQQFPDLHSELNLSSLELGDSALYFCASSPQGDRQETQYFGPGTRLLVL.